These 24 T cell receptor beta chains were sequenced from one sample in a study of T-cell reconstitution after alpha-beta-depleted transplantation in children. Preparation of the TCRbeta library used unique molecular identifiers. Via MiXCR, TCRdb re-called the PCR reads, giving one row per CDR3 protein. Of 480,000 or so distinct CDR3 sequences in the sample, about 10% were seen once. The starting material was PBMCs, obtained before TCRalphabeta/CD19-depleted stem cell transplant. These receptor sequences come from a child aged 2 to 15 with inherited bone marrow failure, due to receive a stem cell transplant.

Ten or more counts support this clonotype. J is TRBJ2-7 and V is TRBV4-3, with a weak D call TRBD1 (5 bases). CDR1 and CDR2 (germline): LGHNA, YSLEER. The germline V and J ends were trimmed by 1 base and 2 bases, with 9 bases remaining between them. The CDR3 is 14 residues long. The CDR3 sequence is CASSQVTGPYEQYF. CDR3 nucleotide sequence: TGCGCCAGCAGCCAAGTAACAGGACCCTACGAGCAGTACTTC.

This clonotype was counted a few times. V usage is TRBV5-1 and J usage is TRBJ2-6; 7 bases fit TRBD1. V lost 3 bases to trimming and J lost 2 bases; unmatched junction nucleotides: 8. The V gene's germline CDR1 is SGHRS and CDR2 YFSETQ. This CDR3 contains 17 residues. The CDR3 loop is CASSSQTGSPGANVLTF. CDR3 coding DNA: TGCGCCAGCAGCTCGCAGACAGGGAGCCCTGGGGCCAACGTCCTGACTTTC. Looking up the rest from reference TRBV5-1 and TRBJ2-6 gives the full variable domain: KAGVTQTPRYLIKTRGQQVTLSCSPISGHRSVSWYQQTPGQGLQFLFEYFSETQRNKGNFPGRFSGRQFSNSRSEMNVSTLELGDSALYLCASSSQTGSPGANVLTFGAGSRLTVL.

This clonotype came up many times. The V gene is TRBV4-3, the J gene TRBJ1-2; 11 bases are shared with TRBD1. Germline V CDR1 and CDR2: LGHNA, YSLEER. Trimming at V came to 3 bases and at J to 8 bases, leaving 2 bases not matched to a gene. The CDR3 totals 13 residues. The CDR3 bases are TGCGCCAGCAGCCAGGACAGGGGGCACGGCTACACCTTC. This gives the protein CASSQDRGHGYTF.

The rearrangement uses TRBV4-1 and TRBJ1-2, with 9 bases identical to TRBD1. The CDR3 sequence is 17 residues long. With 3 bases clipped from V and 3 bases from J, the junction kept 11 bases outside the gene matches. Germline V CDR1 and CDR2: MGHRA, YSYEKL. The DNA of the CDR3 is TGCGCCAGCAGCCACCGGGACAGGGAGGGGGCCTACTATGGCTACACCTTC. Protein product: CASSHRDREGAYYGYTF.

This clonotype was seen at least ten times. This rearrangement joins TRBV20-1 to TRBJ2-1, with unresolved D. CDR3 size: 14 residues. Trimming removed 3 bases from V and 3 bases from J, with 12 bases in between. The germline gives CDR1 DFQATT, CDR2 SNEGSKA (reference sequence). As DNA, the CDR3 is TGCAGTGCTAGGGGTTTGGTAAGCTACAATGAGCAGTTCTTC. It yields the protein CSARGLVSYNEQFF.

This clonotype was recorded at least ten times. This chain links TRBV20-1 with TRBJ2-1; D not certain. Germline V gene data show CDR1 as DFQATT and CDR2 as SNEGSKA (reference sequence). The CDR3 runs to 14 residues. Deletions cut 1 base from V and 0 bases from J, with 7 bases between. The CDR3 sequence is CSARGLDSYNEQFF. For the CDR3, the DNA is TGCAGTGCTAGAGGCCTAGACTCCTACAATGAGCAGTTCTTC.

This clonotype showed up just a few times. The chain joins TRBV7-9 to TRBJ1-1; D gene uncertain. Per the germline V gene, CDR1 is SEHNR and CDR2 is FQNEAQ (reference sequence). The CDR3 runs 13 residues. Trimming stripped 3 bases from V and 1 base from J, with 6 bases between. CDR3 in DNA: TGTGCCAGCAGCTTTGGAGAGAACACTGAAGCTTTCTTT. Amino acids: CASSFGENTEAFF.

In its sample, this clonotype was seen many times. As DNA, the CDR3 is TGTGCCAGCAGTTTTGACGGGACTAGCGGCTACGAGCAGTACTTC. This sequence encodes CASSFDGTSGYEQYF. The chain is built from TRBV28 and TRBJ2-7, with 11 bases fitting TRBD2. Germline CDR1 and CDR2: MDHEN and SYDVKM. J gave up 3 bases and V 3 bases, and 4 bases lay outside the gene matches. The CDR3 totals 15 residues.

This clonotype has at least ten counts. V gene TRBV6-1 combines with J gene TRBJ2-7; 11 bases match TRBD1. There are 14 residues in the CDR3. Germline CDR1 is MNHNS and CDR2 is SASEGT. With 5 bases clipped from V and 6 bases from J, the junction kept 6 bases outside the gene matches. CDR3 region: CASSTGTGGFEQYF. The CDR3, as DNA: TGTGCCAGCAGTACCGGGACAGGGGGGTTCGAGCAGTACTTC.

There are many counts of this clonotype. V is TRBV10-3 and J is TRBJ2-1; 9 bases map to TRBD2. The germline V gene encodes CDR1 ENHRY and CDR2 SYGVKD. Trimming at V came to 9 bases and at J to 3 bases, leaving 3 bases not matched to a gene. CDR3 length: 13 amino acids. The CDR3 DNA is TGTGCCATGAGCGGGAGGAGCTACAATGAGCAGTTCTTC. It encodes CAMSGRSYNEQFF.

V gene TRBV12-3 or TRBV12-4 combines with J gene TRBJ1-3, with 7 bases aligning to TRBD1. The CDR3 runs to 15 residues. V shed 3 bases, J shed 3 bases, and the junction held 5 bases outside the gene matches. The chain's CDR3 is CASSLRQGNGNTIYF. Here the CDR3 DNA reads TGTGCCAGCAGTTTGAGACAGGGTAATGGAAACACCATATATTTT.

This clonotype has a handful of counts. The CDR3 DNA reads as TGTGCCAGCAGTTTCAGGGGGCGGTTTTTCTACGAGCAGTACTTC. Its translation: CASSFRGRFFYEQYF. This chain uses TRBV28 with TRBJ2-7; TRBD1 agrees at 8 bases. V was pared by 3 bases and J by 3 bases, with 7 bases of the junction left unmatched. Germline CDR1 reads MDHEN; CDR2 reads SYDVKM. CDR3 length equals 15 residues.

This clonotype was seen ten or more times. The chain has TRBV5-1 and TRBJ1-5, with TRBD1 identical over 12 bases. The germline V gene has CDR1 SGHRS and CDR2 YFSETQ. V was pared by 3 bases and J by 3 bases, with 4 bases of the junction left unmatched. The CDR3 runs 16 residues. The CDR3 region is CASSSGTGGLNQPQHF. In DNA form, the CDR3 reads TGCGCCAGCAGCTCCGGGACAGGGGGCCTCAATCAGCCCCAGCATTTT.

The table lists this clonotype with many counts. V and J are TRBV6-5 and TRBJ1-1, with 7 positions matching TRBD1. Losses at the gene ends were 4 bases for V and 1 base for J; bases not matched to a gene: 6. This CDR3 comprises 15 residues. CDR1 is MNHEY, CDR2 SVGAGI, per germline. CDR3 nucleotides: TGTGCCAGCAGTTGGTCTAGACAGGGGAACACTGAAGCTTTCTTT. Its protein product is CASSWSRQGNTEAFF.

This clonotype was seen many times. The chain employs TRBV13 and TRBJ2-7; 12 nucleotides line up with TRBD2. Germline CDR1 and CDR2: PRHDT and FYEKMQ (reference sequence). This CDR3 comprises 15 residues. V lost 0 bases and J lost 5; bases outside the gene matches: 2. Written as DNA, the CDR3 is TGTGCCAGCAGCTTAGGACTAGCGGGAGGAAACGAGCAGTACTTC. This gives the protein CASSLGLAGGNEQYF.

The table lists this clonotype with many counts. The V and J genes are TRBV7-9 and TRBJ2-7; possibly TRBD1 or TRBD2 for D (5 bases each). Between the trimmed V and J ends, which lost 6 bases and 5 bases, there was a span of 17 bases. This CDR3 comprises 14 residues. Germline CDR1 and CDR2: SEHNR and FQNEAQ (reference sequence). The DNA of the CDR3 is TGTGCCAGCAGGGACGGGATGGGGGAGAACGAGCAGTACTTC. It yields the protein CASRDGMGENEQYF. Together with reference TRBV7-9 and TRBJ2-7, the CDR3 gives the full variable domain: DTGVSQNPRHKITKRGQNVTFRCDPISEHNRLYWYRQTLGQGPEFLTYFQNEAQLEKSRLLSDRFSAERPKGSFSTLEIQRTEQGDSAMYLCASRDGMGENEQYFGPGTRLTVT.

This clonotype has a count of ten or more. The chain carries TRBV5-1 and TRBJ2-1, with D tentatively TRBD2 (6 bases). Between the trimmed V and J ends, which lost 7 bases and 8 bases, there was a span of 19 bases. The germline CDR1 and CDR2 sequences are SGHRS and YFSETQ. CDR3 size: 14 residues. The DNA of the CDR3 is TGCGCCAGCCGTATCGGGGGAGGTCTCGATGAGCAGTTCTTC. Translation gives CASRIGGGLDEQFF.

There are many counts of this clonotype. The CDR3 is CSAREQPDNEQFF. The DNA of the CDR3 is TGCAGTGCTAGGGAACAGCCAGACAATGAGCAGTTCTTC. The gene calls are TRBV20-1 and TRBJ2-1; D not certain. There are 13 residues in the CDR3. The V end lost 3 bases, the J end lost 5 bases, and 11 bases lay between the germline ends. CDR1 is DFQATT and CDR2 is SNEGSKA in the germline V gene (reference sequence).

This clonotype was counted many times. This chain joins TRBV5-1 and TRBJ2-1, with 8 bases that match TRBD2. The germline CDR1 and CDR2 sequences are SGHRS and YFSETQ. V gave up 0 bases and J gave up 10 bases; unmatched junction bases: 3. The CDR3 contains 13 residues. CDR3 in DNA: TGCGCCAGCAGCTTGGGGGGACTAGTCGAGCAGTTCTTC. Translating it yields CASSLGGLVEQFF.

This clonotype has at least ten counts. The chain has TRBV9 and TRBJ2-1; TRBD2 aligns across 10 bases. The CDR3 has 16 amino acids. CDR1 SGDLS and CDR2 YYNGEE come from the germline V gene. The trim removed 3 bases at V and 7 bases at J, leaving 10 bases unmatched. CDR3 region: CASSASIAGGLNEQFF. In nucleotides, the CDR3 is TGTGCCAGCAGCGCCTCCATAGCGGGGGGTCTGAATGAGCAGTTCTTC.

The CDR3 sequence is CASSLALRLAGYNEQFF. The CDR3 DNA follows: TGTGCCAGCAGCTTAGCATTAAGACTAGCGGGTTACAATGAGCAGTTCTTC. V usage is TRBV7-2 and J usage is TRBJ2-1; 10 bases are a match to TRBD2. J gave up 4 bases and V 0 bases, and 6 bases lay outside the gene matches. This CDR3 comprises 17 residues. The V gene's germline CDR1 is SGHTA and CDR2 FQGNSA. Variable domain in full (rest from reference TRBV7-2 and TRBJ2-1): GAGVSQSPSNKVTEKGKDVELRCDPISGHTALYWYRQSLGQGLEFLIYFQGNSAPDKSGLPSDRFSAERTGGSVSTLTIQRTQQEDSAVYLCASSLALRLAGYNEQFFGPGTRLTVL.

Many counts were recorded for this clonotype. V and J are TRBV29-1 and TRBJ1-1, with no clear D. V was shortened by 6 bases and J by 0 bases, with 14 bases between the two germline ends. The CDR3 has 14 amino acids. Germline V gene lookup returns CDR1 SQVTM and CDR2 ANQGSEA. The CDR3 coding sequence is TGCAGCGTCCAAGTTGGGAGGGTGAACACTGAAGCTTTCTTT. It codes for CSVQVGRVNTEAFF.

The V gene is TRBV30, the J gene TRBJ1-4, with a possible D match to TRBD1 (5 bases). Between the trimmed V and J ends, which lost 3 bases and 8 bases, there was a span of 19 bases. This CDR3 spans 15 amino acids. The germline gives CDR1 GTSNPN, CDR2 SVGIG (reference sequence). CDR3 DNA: TGTGCCTGGAGACCCACCGACTGGGCAGGGGAAAAACTGTTTTTT. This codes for CAWRPTDWAGEKLFF.

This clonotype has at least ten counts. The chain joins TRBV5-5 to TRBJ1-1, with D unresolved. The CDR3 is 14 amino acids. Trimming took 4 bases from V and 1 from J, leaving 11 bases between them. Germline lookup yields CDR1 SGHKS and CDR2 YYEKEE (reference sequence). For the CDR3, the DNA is TGTGCCAGCAGCCAGATACAGCAGAACACTGAAGCTTTCTTT. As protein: CASSQIQQNTEAFF. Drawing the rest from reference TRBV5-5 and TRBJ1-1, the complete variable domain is DAGVTQSPTHLIKTRGQQVTLRCSPISGHKSVSWYQQVLGQGPQFIFQYYEKEERGRGNFPDRFSARQFPNYSSELNVNALLLGDSALYLCASSQIQQNTEAFFGQGTRLTVV.